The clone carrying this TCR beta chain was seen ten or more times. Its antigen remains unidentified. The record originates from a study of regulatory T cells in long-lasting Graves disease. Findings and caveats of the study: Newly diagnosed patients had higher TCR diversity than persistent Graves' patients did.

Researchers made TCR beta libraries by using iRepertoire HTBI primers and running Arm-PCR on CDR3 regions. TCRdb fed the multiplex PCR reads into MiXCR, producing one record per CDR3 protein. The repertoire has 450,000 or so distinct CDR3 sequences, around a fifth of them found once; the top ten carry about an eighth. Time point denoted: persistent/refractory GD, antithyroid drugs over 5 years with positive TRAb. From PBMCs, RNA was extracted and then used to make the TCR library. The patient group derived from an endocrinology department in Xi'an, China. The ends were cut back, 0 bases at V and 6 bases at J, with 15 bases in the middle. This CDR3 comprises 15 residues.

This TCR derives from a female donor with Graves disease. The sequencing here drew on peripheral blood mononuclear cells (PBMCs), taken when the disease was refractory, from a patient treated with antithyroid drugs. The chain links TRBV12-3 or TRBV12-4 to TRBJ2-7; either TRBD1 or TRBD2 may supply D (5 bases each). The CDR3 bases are TGTGCCAGCAGTTTAGCCGGGGCCGGGGATGTCGAGCAGTACTTC. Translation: CASSLAGAGDVEQYF.